The 14 T cell receptor beta chains in this list originate from one sample, sequenced in a study of CD8 T cells in Susac syndrome. RNA in amounts of roughly 0.5 to 1 ug was reverse transcribed with random hexamers. MiXCR, applied by TCRdb to the immunoSEQ multiplex PCR reads, yields one record per CDR3 protein. The sample consists of about 110,000 distinct CDR3 sequences, around 95% of them appearing once. The sequenced material came from CD4+ T cells from PBMCs. These TCRs come from a human donor in good health.

The rearrangement links TRBV14 to TRBJ2-2; D might be TRBD1 (5 bases). V was cut by 4 bases and J by 6 bases, with 18 bases left in between. Germline lookup yields CDR1 SGHDN and CDR2 FVKESK. The CDR3 spans 16 residues. CDR3 bases: TGTGCCAGCAGCCTACGATCTACCGCAGGGCCCGGGGAGCTGTTTTTT. Amino acids: CASSLRSTAGPGELFF.

The chain employs TRBV5-1 and TRBJ1-2, with unresolved D. This CDR3 is built from 13 residues. Trimming took off 5 bases at V and 4 bases at J, with 12 bases between the two ends. CDR1 is SGHRS, CDR2 YFSETQ, per germline. CDR3 nucleotide sequence: TGCGCCAGCAGTCCTCCCGGGAGCTATGGCTACACCTTC. This sequence encodes CASSPPGSYGYTF. Together with reference TRBV5-1 and TRBJ1-2, the CDR3 gives the full variable domain: KAGVTQTPRYLIKTRGQQVTLSCSPISGHRSVSWYQQTPGQGLQFLFEYFSETQRNKGNFPGRFSGRQFSNSRSEMNVSTLELGDSALYLCASSPPGSYGYTFGSGTRLTVV.

This clonotype came up once. CDR3 amino acids: CASSFGGGKTYEQYF. The DNA for the CDR3 is TGTGCCAGCAGTTTTGGGGGGGGCAAAACCTACGAGCAGTACTTC. V gene TRBV27 combines with J gene TRBJ2-7; D is perhaps TRBD2 (7 bases). V lost 3 bases to trimming and J lost 2 bases, with 14 bases between them. Germline loops: CDR1 MNHEY, CDR2 SMNVEV (reference sequence). CDR3 length: 15 residues.

The chain uses TRBV20-1 and TRBJ2-7; 8 bases agree with TRBD2. Germline V gene data show CDR1 as DFQATT and CDR2 as SNEGSKA (reference sequence). Trimming at V came to 6 bases and at J to 5 bases, leaving 12 bases not matched to a gene. This CDR3 region has 14 residues. The CDR3 reads CSAPRGGRVDEQYF. Here the CDR3 DNA reads TGCAGTGCCCCCCGGGGGGGGCGGGTGGACGAGCAGTACTTC.

A single count supports this clonotype. The chain links TRBV29-1 to TRBJ2-3, with 8 bases identical to TRBD2. With 6 bases clipped from V and 3 bases from J, the junction kept 8 bases outside the gene matches. CDR3 length: 14 residues. CDR1 and CDR2 from the germline V gene are SQVTM and ANQGSEA. CDR3 in amino acids: CSVVLREETDTQYF. CDR3 bases: TGCAGCGTGGTCTTGCGGGAGGAGACAGATACGCAGTATTTT.

The chain couples TRBV12-3 or TRBV12-4 to TRBJ2-3, with a weak D call TRBD2 (5 bases). This CDR3 is built from 14 residues. V gave up 5 bases and J gave up 0 bases, with 9 bases separating them. In nucleotides, the CDR3 is TGTGCCAGCAGTCTGGACTTGAGCACAGATACGCAGTATTTT. This sequence encodes CASSLDLSTDTQYF.

J is TRBJ1-1 and V is TRBV19; 7 bases line up with TRBD1. This CDR3 has 13 residues. V was clipped by 6 bases and J by 6 bases; unmatched bases: 7. Germline CDR1 is LNHDA and CDR2 is SQIVND (reference sequence). The CDR3 spells CASSLQGISEAFF. In DNA form, the CDR3 reads TGTGCCAGTAGCTTACAGGGGATCTCTGAAGCTTTCTTT.

This rearrangement joins TRBV12-3 or TRBV12-4 to TRBJ2-7, with no clear D. The CDR3 extends over 12 amino acids. Deletions cut 5 bases from V and 9 bases from J, with 14 bases between. The CDR3 region has the DNA TGTGCCAGCAGTCCCGACACCGGTGTGCAGTACTTC. It specifies CASSPDTGVQYF.

This clonotype was observed a few times. The V and J genes are TRBV27 and TRBJ1-5; D is perhaps TRBD1 (6 bases). Germline CDR1 is MNHEY and CDR2 is SMNVEV (reference sequence). The CDR3 contains 14 residues. V was clipped by 5 bases and J by 0 bases, with 8 bases between them. This CDR3 reads CASSGQYSNQPQHF. DNA of the CDR3: TGTGCCAGCAGTGGACAGTATAGCAATCAGCCCCAGCATTTT.

V and J are TRBV3-1 and TRBJ1-6; D not certain. Germline CDR1 reads LGHDT; CDR2 reads YNNKEL (reference sequence). The CDR3 has 17 amino acids. V lost 0 bases, J lost 5 bases, and 14 bases lay in between. This chain's CDR3 is CASSQDPGRWNNSPLHF. CDR3 nucleotides: TGTGCCAGCAGCCAAGATCCAGGCAGGTGGAATAATTCACCCCTCCACTTT. Using reference TRBV3-1 and TRBJ1-6 for the parts outside the CDR3, the full variable domain is DTAVSQTPKYLVTQMGNDKSIKCEQNLGHDTMYWYKQDSKKFLKIMFSYNNKELIINETVPNRFSPKSPDKAHLNLHINSLELGDSAVYFCASSQDPGRWNNSPLHFGNGTRLTVT.

The chain joins TRBV28 to TRBJ2-7, with TRBD2 matching over 7 bases. Trimming took 5 bases from V and 5 from J; bases not matched to a gene: 12. The CDR3 consists of 15 residues. The germline V gene encodes CDR1 MDHEN and CDR2 SYDVKM. The CDR3 loop reads CASSPPRGGFNEQYF. CDR3 bases: TGTGCCAGCAGTCCCCCCCGGGGAGGGTTCAACGAGCAGTACTTC.

V and J are TRBV21-1 and TRBJ2-5. TRBV21-1 is an annotated pseudogene. This CDR3 comprises 9 residues. The CDR3 protein is CASSKEGYF. DNA of the CDR3: TGTGCCAGCAGCAAAGAAGGGTACTTC.

In DNA form, the CDR3 reads TGCAGCGTGGCCCCACTAGCGGGGAATGGCCTAGCCAAAAACATTCAGTACTTC. Its protein is CSVAPLAGNGLAKNIQYF. V gene TRBV29-1 combines with J gene TRBJ2-4; 10 nucleotides agree with TRBD2. The trim removed 6 bases at V and 0 bases at J, leaving 14 bases unmatched. Germline CDR1 SQVTM, CDR2 ANQGSEA. This CDR3 contains 18 residues.

This clonotype was seen only a few times. The chain carries TRBV12-3 or TRBV12-4 and TRBJ2-5; no firm D call. CDR3 length: 13 residues. V gave up 5 bases and J gave up 5 bases, with 12 bases separating them. Here the CDR3 DNA reads TGTGCCAGCAGTCCCCGGACCGAGGAGACCCAGTACTTC. Translation: CASSPRTEETQYF.